A single sample is the source of the 27 T cell receptor beta chains below, sequenced in a study of CD8+CD57+ T cells in acquired aplastic anemia. Both TCR beta VDJ combination and CDR3 sequence profiling were carried out. Genomic DNA was the template for this profiling. TCRdb itself ran the reads through MiXCR, one entry per CDR3 protein. Among approximately 220,000 distinct CDR3 sequences listed, approximately 51% were seen once. Flow cytometry had shown expanded CD8+CD57+ cells in the patients chosen for sequencing. Sample: sorted CD4+, CD8+, or CD8+CD57+ T cells (not recorded which) from PBMCs. Receptor source: a human donor with aplastic anemia.

This clonotype was counted only a few times. This chain connects TRBV6-1 to TRBJ1-2; D unresolved. V lost 5 bases and J 0 bases, leaving 13 bases between the germline ends. The CDR3 loop spans 15 amino acids. Germline V gene data show CDR1 as MNHNS and CDR2 as SASEGT. The CDR3 nucleotides read TGTGCCAGCAGTCCAGGCGGGGTTACTAACTATGGCTACACCTTC. Translating it yields CASSPGGVTNYGYTF.

The sample holds a few counts of this clonotype. The chain employs TRBV3-1 and TRBJ2-2, with 9 positions matching TRBD2. Germline V lookup: CDR1 LGHDT, CDR2 YNNKEL (reference sequence). V shed 1 base, J shed 4 bases, and the junction held 7 bases outside the gene matches. The CDR3 sequence is 17 residues long. CDR3 protein: CASSQAAGGVTTGELFF. CDR3 DNA: TGTGCCAGCAGCCAAGCAGCGGGGGGTGTGACCACCGGGGAGCTGTTTTTT. The entire variable domain, with the rest obtained from reference TRBV3-1 and TRBJ2-2, is as follows: DTAVSQTPKYLVTQMGNDKSIKCEQNLGHDTMYWYKQDSKKFLKIMFSYNNKELIINETVPNRFSPKSPDKAHLNLHINSLELGDSAVYFCASSQAAGGVTTGELFFGEGSRLTVL.

The chain combines TRBV24-1 with TRBJ2-7; D perhaps matches TRBD1 (6 bases). The germline V and J ends were trimmed by 3 bases and 0 bases, with 11 bases remaining between them. This CDR3 contains 15 residues. The germline V gene encodes CDR1 KGHDR and CDR2 SFDVKD. DNA for the CDR3: TGTGCCACCAGTGATCCGAGGACAGACTCCTACGAGCAGTACTTC. It codes for CATSDPRTDSYEQYF.

The rearrangement joins TRBV28 to TRBJ1-2; D is uncertain. V was cut by 3 bases and J by 6 bases, with 8 bases left in between. The length of the CDR3 is 12 residues. Looked up from germline, CDR1 is MDHEN and CDR2 is SYDVKM. The CDR3 coding sequence is TGTGCCAGCAGTTTGAGATCCCATGGCTACACCTTC. Residues: CASSLRSHGYTF.

The chain employs TRBV20-1 and TRBJ2-1; D is perhaps TRBD2 (6 bases). Germline CDR1 DFQATT, CDR2 SNEGSKA (reference sequence). V was pared by 3 bases and J by 6 bases, with 6 bases between. The CDR3 totals 11 residues. The CDR3 sequence: CSARGGNEQFF. The CDR3 DNA reads TGCAGTGCTAGGGGGGGCAATGAGCAGTTCTTC.

As for this clonotype: One end of the junction does not line up with germline, which may come from a read error. This sequence joins TRBV2 and TRBJ1-4; TRBD1 matches 8 bases. CDR3 length: 15 amino acids. CDR1 is SNHLY, CDR2 FYNNEI, per germline. This chain's CDR3 is CASSPGQGSNEKPFF. The CDR3 nucleotides read TGTGCCAGCAGCCCAGGACAGGGTAGTAATGAAAAACCGTTTTTT.

The chain couples TRBV20-1 to TRBJ1-2, with a tentative D call TRBD1 (6 bases). The length of the CDR3 is 13 residues. The V gene lost 2 bases and the J gene lost 2 bases, with 9 bases spanning the gap. Germline CDR1 is DFQATT and CDR2 is SNEGSKA (reference sequence). CDR3 loop: CSARWDTNYGYTF. CDR3 DNA sequence: TGCAGTGCTAGATGGGACACCAACTATGGCTACACCTTC.

At least ten counts were recorded for this clonotype. V is TRBV19 and J is TRBJ1-1; D not certain. Trimming took off 4 bases at V and 1 base at J, with 13 bases between the two ends. This CDR3 spans 15 amino acids. Germline V CDR1 and CDR2: LNHDA, SQIVND (reference sequence). CDR3 in DNA: TGTGCCAGTAGTACCCCTGGGCGGAAGAACACTGAAGCTTTCTTT. This gives the protein CASSTPGRKNTEAFF.

This clonotype was picked up a small number of times. This may be a read error: a much more frequent sequence differs by one nucleotide. This chain joins TRBV5-1 and TRBJ2-5; TRBD2 aligns across 10 bases. Looked up from germline, CDR1 is SGHRS and CDR2 is YFSETQ. J gave up 5 bases and V 7 bases, and 8 bases lay outside the gene matches. The length of the CDR3 is 14 residues. The CDR3 protein is CASGSYSGGETQYF. The CDR3, as DNA: TGCGCCAGCGGCTCCTATAGCGGGGGGGAGACCCAGTACTTC.

This chain links TRBV27 with TRBJ2-1; D is possibly TRBD2 (7 bases). The CDR3 consists of 15 residues. The V end lost 3 bases, the J end lost 2 bases, and 11 bases lay between the germline ends. Germline V gene data show CDR1 as MNHEY and CDR2 as SMNVEV (reference sequence). The CDR3 DNA is TGTGCCAGCAGTTTGGGCGGGGGCACCTACAATGAGCAGTTCTTC. Residues: CASSLGGGTYNEQFF.

This chain joins TRBV6-5 and TRBJ1-1; TRBD1 might be the D (5 bases). The CDR3 spans 10 residues. CDR1 and CDR2 (germline): MNHEY, SVGAGI. V lost 5 bases, J lost 11 bases, and 9 bases lay in between. This chain's CDR3 is CASSREGAFF. In nucleotides, the CDR3 is TGTGCCAGCAGTAGGGAGGGGGCTTTCTTT.

V usage is TRBV24-1 and J usage is TRBJ2-7; 9 nucleotides match TRBD1. Germline V lookup: CDR1 KGHDR, CDR2 SFDVKD. The length of the CDR3 is 15 residues. J gave up 0 bases and V 4 bases, and 3 bases lay outside the gene matches. The CDR3 protein is CATSDGTGTSYEQYF. The CDR3 coding sequence is TGTGCCACCAGTGACGGGACAGGGACCTCCTACGAGCAGTACTTC.

This clonotype was counted many times. The chain has TRBV5-1 and TRBJ2-1; D is uncertain. In germline, CDR1 is SGHRS, CDR2 YFSETQ. The CDR3 has 16 amino acids. V was shortened by 1 base and J by 7 bases, with 18 bases between the two germline ends. For the CDR3, the DNA is TGCGCCAGCAGCTTGCGCCCCGGCTTGCTTGGGAATGAGCAGTTCTTC. This codes for CASSLRPGLLGNEQFF. The full variable domain, in which reference TRBV5-1 and TRBJ2-1 provide the parts outside the CDR3, is KAGVTQTPRYLIKTRGQQVTLSCSPISGHRSVSWYQQTPGQGLQFLFEYFSETQRNKGNFPGRFSGRQFSNSRSEMNVSTLELGDSALYLCASSLRPGLLGNEQFFGPGTRLTVL.

This clonotype was detected many times. The chain couples TRBV2 to TRBJ2-2; tentatively, D is TRBD1 (6 bases). This CDR3 comprises 18 residues. Trimming removed 4 bases at V and 1 base at J, with 19 bases between. CDR1 SNHLY and CDR2 FYNNEI come from the germline V gene. CDR3 region: CASSVLGVAGENTGELFF. The DNA for the CDR3 is TGTGCCAGCAGTGTTCTGGGAGTTGCAGGGGAGAACACCGGGGAGCTGTTTTTT.

The genes are TRBV28 and TRBJ2-3; the D gene could be TRBD1 or TRBD2 (5 bases each). Germline V gene data show CDR1 as MDHEN and CDR2 as SYDVKM. V lost 6 bases and J lost 2, with 15 bases in between. The CDR3 loop spans 15 amino acids. The CDR3 region is CASRFDRLFTDTQYF. CDR3 sequence (DNA): TGTGCCAGCAGGTTCGACAGACTATTCACAGATACGCAGTATTTT.

The chain couples TRBV18 to TRBJ1-5, with D uncertain. V dropped 6 bases and J dropped 0 bases, with 12 bases sitting between them. Per germline, CDR1 KGHSH and CDR2 LQKENI. The length of the CDR3 is 15 residues. DNA of the CDR3: TGTGCCAGCTCCCCCGCTACCCGTAGCAATCAGCCCCAGCATTTT. This codes for CASSPATRSNQPQHF. Full variable domain (rest looked up from reference TRBV18 and TRBJ1-5): NAGVMQNPRHLVRRRGQEARLRCSPMKGHSHVYWYRQLPEEGLKFMVYLQKENIIDESGMPKERFSAEFPKEGPSILRIQQVVRGDSAAYFCASSPATRSNQPQHFGDGTRLSIL.

V is TRBV15 and J is TRBJ2-5, with 7 bases that match TRBD1. Near its end, the DNA agrees better with TRBJ2-7, so the J call may be wrong. From germline, CDR1 is LNHNV and CDR2 YYDKDF (reference sequence). This CDR3 contains 14 residues. CDR3 nucleotide sequence: TGTGCCACCAGCAGGACAGGGAATTTCTACGAGCAGTACTTC. This encodes CATSRTGNFYEQYF.

This clonotype was counted ten times or more. The rearrangement joins TRBV19 to TRBJ2-5; D not certain. Trimming took off 6 bases at V and 4 bases at J, with 15 bases between the two ends. CDR1 and CDR2 (germline): LNHDA, SQIVND (reference sequence). The CDR3 has 14 amino acids. CDR3 bases: TGTGCCAGTAGCTCCTCCGGCACGAGAGAGACCCAGTACTTC. Residues: CASSSSGTRETQYF.

V is TRBV29-1 and J is TRBJ2-5; D remains unclear. This CDR3 spans 12 amino acids. V lost 7 bases, J lost 5 bases, and 14 bases lay in between. Per the germline V gene, CDR1 is SQVTM and CDR2 is ANQGSEA. CDR3 bases: TGCAGCGGGGGTGCTGGTGGGGAGACCCAGTACTTC. Residues: CSGGAGGETQYF.

This clonotype was seen many times. This chain links TRBV6-4 with TRBJ1-2; TRBD1 matches 7 bases. The CDR3 runs 15 residues. Germline lookup yields CDR1 MRHNA and CDR2 SNTAGT. V was clipped by 2 bases and J by 2 bases; unmatched bases: 5. CDR3 amino acids: CASSDRGPLNYGYTF. The CDR3 nucleotides are TGTGCCAGCAGTGACAGGGGGCCTCTAAACTATGGCTACACCTTC.

This clonotype has a count of ten or more. The rearrangement uses TRBV10-3 and TRBJ1-6; no reliable D call. The CDR3 loop spans 11 amino acids. Trimming removed 8 bases at V and 7 bases at J, with 6 bases between. Germline CDR1 and CDR2: ENHRY and SYGVKD. CDR3 loop: CAIPSNSPLHF. In nucleotides, the CDR3 is TGTGCCATCCCTAGCAATTCACCCCTCCACTTT.

The chain is built from TRBV7-9 and TRBJ2-7; D uncertain. V was pared by 4 bases and J by 3 bases, with 7 bases between. Looked up from germline, CDR1 is SEHNR and CDR2 is FQNEAQ (reference sequence). The CDR3 covers 12 residues. The CDR3 sequence is CASSSDLYEQYF. The CDR3 DNA follows: TGTGCCAGCAGCTCGGACCTCTACGAGCAGTACTTC.

The gene calls are TRBV6-1 and TRBJ2-7; 13 positions match TRBD2. CDR3 length: 14 amino acids. After removal of 6 bases from V and 4 bases from J, the junction contained 3 bases not matched to a gene. Germline V lookup: CDR1 MNHNS, CDR2 SASEGT. Here the CDR3 DNA reads TGTGCCAGCAGGGGGACTAGCGGGGTTTACGAGCAGTACTTC. Amino acid sequence: CASRGTSGVYEQYF.

On this clonotype: Given a much more abundant clone one base away, this may be a read error. V usage is TRBV6-1 and J usage is TRBJ2-7; possible D gene TRBD2, 5 bases. CDR3 length: 11 residues. CDR1 is MNHNS and CDR2 is SASEGT in the germline V gene. Deletions cut 11 bases from V and 3 bases from J, with 11 bases between. The CDR3 reads CACTGVYEQYF. Written as DNA, the CDR3 is TGTGCCTGCACCGGGGTCTACGAGCAGTACTTC.

The chain employs TRBV20-1 and TRBJ1-2; 7 bases match TRBD1. The CDR3 runs 15 residues. Trimming removed 6 bases from V and 3 bases from J; junction bases left unmatched: 13. Germline values: CDR1 DFQATT, CDR2 SNEGSKA (reference sequence). The CDR3 sequence is CSAGDRADTYYGYTF. In DNA, the CDR3 is TGCAGTGCCGGAGACAGGGCCGACACCTACTATGGCTACACCTTC.

The count of this clonotype is one. The rearrangement links TRBV7-3 to TRBJ1-1; no clear D. This CDR3 contains 13 residues. Trimming removed 5 bases at V and 0 bases at J, with 7 bases between. CDR1 is SGHTA and CDR2 is FQGTGA in the germline V gene. The CDR3 nucleotides read TGTGCCAGCAGCCCAGCCATGAACACTGAAGCTTTCTTT. Residues: CASSPAMNTEAFF.

The chain has TRBV3-1 and TRBJ2-7, with 11 bases lining up with TRBD2. This CDR3 is built from 15 residues. Germline loops: CDR1 LGHDT, CDR2 YNNKEL (reference sequence). V shed 2 bases and J 4 bases; nucleotides not matched to a gene: 4. The CDR3 reads CASSQTSGGFYEQYF. CDR3 bases: TGTGCCAGCAGCCAAACTAGCGGGGGCTTTTACGAGCAGTACTTC.